This T cell receptor (beta chain) was sequenced during a study of T-cell reconstitution after alpha-beta-depleted transplantation in children. TCRbeta library preparation incorporated unique molecular identifiers. Each CDR3 protein gets one entry after TCRdb re-called the PCR reads with MiXCR. The sample has about 420,000 distinct CDR3 sequences; about 11% are singletons. This clonotype was observed a few times. CDR3 length: 12 amino acids. The V end lost 8 bases, the J end lost 6 bases, and 11 bases lay between the germline ends. Germline V lookup: CDR1 MNHNS, CDR2 SASEGT. Sequencing used PBMCs from the stem cell graft donor, obtained from the stem cell graft. The rearrangement joins TRBV6-1 to TRBJ2-1, with TRBD2 as a possible D gene (6 bases). This sequence originates from a human donor who donated a stem cell graft to a child with acute myeloid leukemia. DNA for the CDR3: TGTGCCAGCTATCTAGCGCCCAATGAGCAGTTCTTC. It is translated as CASYLAPNEQFF.